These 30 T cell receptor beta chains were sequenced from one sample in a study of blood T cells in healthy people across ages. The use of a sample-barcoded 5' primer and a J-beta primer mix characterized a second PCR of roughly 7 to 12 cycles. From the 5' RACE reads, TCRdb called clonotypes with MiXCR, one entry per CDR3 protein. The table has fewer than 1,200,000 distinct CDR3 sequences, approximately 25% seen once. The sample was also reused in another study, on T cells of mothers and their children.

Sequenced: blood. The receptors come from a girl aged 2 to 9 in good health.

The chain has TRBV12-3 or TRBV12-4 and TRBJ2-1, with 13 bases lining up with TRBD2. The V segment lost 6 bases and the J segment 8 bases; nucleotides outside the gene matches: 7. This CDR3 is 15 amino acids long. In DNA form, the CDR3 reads TGTGCCAGCAGATCTAGGACTAGCGGGAGTGATGAGCAGTTCTTC. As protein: CASRSRTSGSDEQFF.

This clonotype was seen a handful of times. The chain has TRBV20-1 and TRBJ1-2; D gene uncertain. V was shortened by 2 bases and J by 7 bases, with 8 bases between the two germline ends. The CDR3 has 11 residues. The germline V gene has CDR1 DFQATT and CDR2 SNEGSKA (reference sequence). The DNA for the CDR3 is TGCAGTGCTAGAAAAGATGGTGGCTACACCTTC. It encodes CSARKDGGYTF.

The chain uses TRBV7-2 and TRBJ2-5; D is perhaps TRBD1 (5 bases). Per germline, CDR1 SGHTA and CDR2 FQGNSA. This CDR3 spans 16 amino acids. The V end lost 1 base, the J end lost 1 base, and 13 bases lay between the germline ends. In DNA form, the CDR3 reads TGTGCCAGCAGCTTAGGCGTAGGCGACAGCCAAGAGACCCAGTACTTC. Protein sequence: CASSLGVGDSQETQYF.

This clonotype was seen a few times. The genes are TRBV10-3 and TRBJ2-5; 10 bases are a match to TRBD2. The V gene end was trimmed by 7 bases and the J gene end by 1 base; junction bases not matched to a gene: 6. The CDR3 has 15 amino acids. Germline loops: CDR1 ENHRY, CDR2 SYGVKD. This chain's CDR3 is CAINSPSGGQETQYF. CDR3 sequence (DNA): TGTGCCATCAATTCGCCTAGCGGGGGCCAAGAGACCCAGTACTTC.

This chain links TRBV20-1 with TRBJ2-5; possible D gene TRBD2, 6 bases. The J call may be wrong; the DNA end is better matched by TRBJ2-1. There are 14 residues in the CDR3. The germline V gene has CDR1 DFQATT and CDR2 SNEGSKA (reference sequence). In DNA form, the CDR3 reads TGCAGTGCTAGAGATCTCGGCGGGAAGGTTGAGCAGTTCTTC. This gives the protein CSARDLGGKVEQFF.

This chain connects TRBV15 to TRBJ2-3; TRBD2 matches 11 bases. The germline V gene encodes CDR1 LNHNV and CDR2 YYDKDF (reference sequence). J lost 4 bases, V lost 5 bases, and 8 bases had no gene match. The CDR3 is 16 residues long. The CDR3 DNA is TGTGCCACCAGCTATAATAGCGGGAGGGGGGCAGATACGCAGTATTTT. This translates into CATSYNSGRGADTQYF.

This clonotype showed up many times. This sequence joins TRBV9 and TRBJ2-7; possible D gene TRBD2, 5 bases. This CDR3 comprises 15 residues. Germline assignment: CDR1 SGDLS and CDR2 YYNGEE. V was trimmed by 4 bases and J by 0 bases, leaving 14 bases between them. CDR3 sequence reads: CASSPQVARSYEQYF. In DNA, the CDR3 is TGTGCCAGCAGCCCACAAGTAGCGCGCTCCTACGAGCAGTACTTC.

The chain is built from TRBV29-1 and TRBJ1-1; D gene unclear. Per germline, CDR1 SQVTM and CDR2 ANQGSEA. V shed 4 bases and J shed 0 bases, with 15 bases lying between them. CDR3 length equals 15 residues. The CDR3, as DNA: TGCAGCGTTGGACCCTTGAGTTTATTGAACACTGAAGCTTTCTTT. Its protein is CSVGPLSLLNTEAFF.

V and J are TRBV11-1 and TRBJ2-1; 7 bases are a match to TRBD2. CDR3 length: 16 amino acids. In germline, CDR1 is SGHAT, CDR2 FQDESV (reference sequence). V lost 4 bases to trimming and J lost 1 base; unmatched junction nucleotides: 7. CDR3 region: CASSSDLAVSYNEQFF. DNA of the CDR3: TGTGCCAGCAGCTCAGACCTAGCGGTGTCCTACAATGAGCAGTTCTTC.

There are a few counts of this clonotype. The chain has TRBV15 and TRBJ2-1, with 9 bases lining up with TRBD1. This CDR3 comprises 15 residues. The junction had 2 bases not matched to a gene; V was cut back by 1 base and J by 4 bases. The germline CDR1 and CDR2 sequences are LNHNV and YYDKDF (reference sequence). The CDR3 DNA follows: TGTGCCACCAGCAGAGCCGGGACAGGGTACAATGAGCAGTTCTTC. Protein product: CATSRAGTGYNEQFF.

The CDR3 DNA is TGCAGCGTTGAGCCGATCGGGACAGGGGCCTACAATGAGCAGTTCTTC. Translated, it gives CSVEPIGTGAYNEQFF. The rearrangement joins TRBV29-1 to TRBJ2-1, with TRBD1 matching over 10 bases. Germline-derived CDR1 and CDR2 are SQVTM and ANQGSEA. V was pared by 3 bases and J by 2 bases, with 7 bases of the junction left unmatched. There are 16 residues in the CDR3.

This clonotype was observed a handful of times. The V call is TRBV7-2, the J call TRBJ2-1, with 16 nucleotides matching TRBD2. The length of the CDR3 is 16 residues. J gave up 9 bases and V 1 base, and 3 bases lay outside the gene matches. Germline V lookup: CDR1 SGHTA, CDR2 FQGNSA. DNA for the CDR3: TGTGCCAGCAGCTTAGTGGGACTAGCGGGGGGGGGTGAGCAGTTCTTC. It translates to CASSLVGLAGGGEQFF.

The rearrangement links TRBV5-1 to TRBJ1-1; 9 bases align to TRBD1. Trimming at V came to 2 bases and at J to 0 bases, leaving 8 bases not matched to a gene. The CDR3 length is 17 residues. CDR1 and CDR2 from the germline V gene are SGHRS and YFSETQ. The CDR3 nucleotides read TGCGCCAGCAGCTTTGGGGGGACAGGGAAGGTGAACACTGAAGCTTTCTTT. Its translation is CASSFGGTGKVNTEAFF.

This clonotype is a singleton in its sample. The CDR3 region is CASSQSGLAHEQYF. CDR3 DNA: TGTGCCAGCAGCCAGTCGGGACTAGCTCACGAGCAGTACTTC. This rearrangement joins TRBV11-1 to TRBJ2-7; 9 nucleotides line up with TRBD2. J lost 5 bases, V lost 5 bases, and 7 bases had no gene match. The CDR3 runs 14 residues. CDR1 SGHAT and CDR2 FQDESV come from the germline V gene (reference sequence).

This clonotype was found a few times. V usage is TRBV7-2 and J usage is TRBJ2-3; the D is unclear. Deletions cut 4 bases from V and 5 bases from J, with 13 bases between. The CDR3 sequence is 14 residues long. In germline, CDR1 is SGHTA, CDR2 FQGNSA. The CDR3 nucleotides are TGTGCCAGCAGCTCCTATTCGAGCGAAGATACGCAGTATTTT. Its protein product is CASSSYSSEDTQYF.

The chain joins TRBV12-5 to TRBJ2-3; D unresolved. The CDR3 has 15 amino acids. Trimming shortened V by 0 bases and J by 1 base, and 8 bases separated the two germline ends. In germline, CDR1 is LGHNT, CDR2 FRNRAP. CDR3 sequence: CASGLVWSGTDTQYF. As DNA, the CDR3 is TGTGCTAGTGGTTTGGTATGGAGCGGCACAGATACGCAGTATTTT. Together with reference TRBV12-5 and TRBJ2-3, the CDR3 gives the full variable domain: DARVTQTPRHKVTEMGQEVTMRCQPILGHNTVFWYRQTMMQGLELLAYFRNRAPLDDSGMPKDRFSAEMPDATLATLKIQPSEPRDSAVYFCASGLVWSGTDTQYFGPGTRLTVL.

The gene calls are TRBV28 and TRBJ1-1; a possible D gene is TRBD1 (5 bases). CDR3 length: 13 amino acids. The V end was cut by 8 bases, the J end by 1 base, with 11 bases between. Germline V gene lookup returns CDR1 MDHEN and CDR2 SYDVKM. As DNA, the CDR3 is TGTGCCAGCTGCTGGGGACCGAACACTGAAGCTTTCTTT. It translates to CASCWGPNTEAFF.

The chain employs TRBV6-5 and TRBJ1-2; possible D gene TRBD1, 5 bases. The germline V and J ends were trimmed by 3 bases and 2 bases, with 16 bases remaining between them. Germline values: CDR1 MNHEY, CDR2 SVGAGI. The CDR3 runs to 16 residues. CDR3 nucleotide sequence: TGTGCCAGCAGTTATGGGACCTTCGACAGAAACTATGGCTACACCTTC. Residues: CASSYGTFDRNYGYTF.

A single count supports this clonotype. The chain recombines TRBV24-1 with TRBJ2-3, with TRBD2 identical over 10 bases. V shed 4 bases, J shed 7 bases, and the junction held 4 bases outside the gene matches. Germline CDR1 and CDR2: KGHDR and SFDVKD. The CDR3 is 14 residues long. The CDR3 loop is CATSETAGGNTQYF. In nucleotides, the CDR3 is TGTGCCACCAGTGAGACAGCGGGGGGGAATACGCAGTATTTT.

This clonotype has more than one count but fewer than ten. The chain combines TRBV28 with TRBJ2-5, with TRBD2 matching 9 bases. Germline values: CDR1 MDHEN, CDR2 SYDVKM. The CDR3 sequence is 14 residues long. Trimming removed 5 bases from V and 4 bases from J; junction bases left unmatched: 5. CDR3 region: CASSPPGLAETQYF. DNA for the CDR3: TGTGCCAGCAGTCCGCCGGGACTAGCAGAGACCCAGTACTTC.

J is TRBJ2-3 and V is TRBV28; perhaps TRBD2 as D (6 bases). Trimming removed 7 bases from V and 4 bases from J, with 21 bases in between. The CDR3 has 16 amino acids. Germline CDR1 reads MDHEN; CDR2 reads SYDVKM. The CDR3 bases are TGTGCCAGCACCCGATACTCGGAGGGCCCACCAGATACGCAGTATTTT. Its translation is CASTRYSEGPPDTQYF.

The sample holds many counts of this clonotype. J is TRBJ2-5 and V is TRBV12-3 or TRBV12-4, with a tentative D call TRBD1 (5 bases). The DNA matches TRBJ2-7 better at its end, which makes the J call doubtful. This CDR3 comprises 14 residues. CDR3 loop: CASSFKGIGYEQYF. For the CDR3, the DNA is TGTGCCAGCAGTTTCAAGGGGATAGGGTACGAGCAGTACTTC.

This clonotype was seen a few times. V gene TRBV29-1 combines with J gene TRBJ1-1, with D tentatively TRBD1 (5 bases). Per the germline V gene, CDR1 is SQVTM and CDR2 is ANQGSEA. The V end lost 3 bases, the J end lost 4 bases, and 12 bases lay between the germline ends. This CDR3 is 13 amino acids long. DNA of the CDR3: TGCAGCGTTGACAGGCAGGGTGGCACTGAAGCTTTCTTT. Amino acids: CSVDRQGGTEAFF.

CDR3 in DNA: TGTGCCAGCAGTTCTCAGGGTTCCTACAATGAGCAGTTCTTC. It yields the protein CASSSQGSYNEQFF. The chain joins TRBV27 to TRBJ2-1; TRBD1 might be the D (5 bases). Germline values: CDR1 MNHEY, CDR2 SMNVEV (reference sequence). The CDR3 is 14 amino acids. Trimming left V 4 bases short and J 1 base short, with 8 bases between.

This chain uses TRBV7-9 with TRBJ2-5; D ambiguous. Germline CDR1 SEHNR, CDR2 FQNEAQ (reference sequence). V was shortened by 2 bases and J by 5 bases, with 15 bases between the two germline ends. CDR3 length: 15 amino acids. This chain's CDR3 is CASSLLDWDTETQYF. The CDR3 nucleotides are TGTGCCAGCAGCTTATTGGATTGGGATACGGAGACCCAGTACTTC.

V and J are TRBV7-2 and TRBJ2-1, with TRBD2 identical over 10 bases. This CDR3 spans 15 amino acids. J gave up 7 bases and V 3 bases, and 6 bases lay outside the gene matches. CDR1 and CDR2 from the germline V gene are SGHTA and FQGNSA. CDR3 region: CASSFEAGGQNEQFF. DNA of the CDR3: TGTGCCAGCAGCTTTGAAGCGGGGGGGCAAAATGAGCAGTTCTTC. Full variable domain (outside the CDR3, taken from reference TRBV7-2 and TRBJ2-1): GAGVSQSPSNKVTEKGKDVELRCDPISGHTALYWYRQSLGQGLEFLIYFQGNSAPDKSGLPSDRFSAERTGGSVSTLTIQRTQQEDSAVYLCASSFEAGGQNEQFFGPGTRLTVL.

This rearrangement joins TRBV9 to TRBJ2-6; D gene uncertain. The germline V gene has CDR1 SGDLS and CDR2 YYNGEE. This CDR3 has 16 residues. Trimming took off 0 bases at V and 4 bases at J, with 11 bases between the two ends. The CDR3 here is CASSVDQSEGANVLTF. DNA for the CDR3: TGTGCCAGCAGCGTAGACCAGTCCGAAGGGGCCAACGTCCTGACTTTC.

The DNA of the CDR3 is TGCAGCGTCCTACCTGCCGGGAGGGAGAACGAGCAGTACTTC. It translates to CSVLPAGRENEQYF. The chain combines TRBV29-1 with TRBJ2-7; 8 nucleotides match TRBD2. The CDR3 totals 14 residues. The V gene's germline CDR1 is SQVTM and CDR2 ANQGSEA. V shed 6 bases, J shed 5 bases, and the junction held 12 bases outside the gene matches.

This chain's CDR3 is CASSPLGTIPYNEQFF. For the CDR3, the DNA is TGTGCCAGCAGCCCTCTAGGGACCATTCCTTACAATGAGCAGTTCTTC. This chain connects TRBV5-5 to TRBJ2-1, with D perhaps assigned TRBD1 or TRBD2 (5 bases each). V was pared by 4 bases and J by 4 bases, with 18 bases between. Germline lookup yields CDR1 SGHKS and CDR2 YYEKEE (reference sequence). CDR3 length: 16 amino acids.

DNA for the CDR3: TGTGCCATCAGTGAGTCGGGGGATACCTACGAGCAGTACTTC. Amino acid sequence: CAISESGDTYEQYF. This rearrangement joins TRBV10-3 to TRBJ2-7; D may be TRBD1 or TRBD2 (5 bases each). Germline V gene sequence: CDR1 ENHRY, CDR2 SYGVKD. Trimming stripped 0 bases from V and 2 bases from J, with 8 bases between. This CDR3 comprises 14 residues.